Sequencing of this T cell receptor beta chain was carried out in a study of cytomegalovirus exposure and HLA in healthy donors. Findings and limits, study-wide: Later findings reportedly placed an Asian-associated ancestry cluster below the approximately 620-donor mean for N-insertions. Most TCR sequences were seen very rarely across donors, but some public TCRs occurred in many. In an earlier analysis, in some 540 donors, most V segments appeared productive either ~90% or ~30% of the time.

Concerning this clone: The antigen is not known.

This PCR relied on a set of 60 Vbeta primers and 13 Jbeta primers. Produced via immunoSEQ multiplex PCR; TCRdb's table is partial and in-frame only. The table has about 62,000 clones, around 80% seen once; the top ten hold 9.7%. V was clipped by 2 bases and J by 10 bases, with 11 bases between them. This CDR3 comprises 12 residues. Germline V lookup: CDR1 SGHTA, CDR2 FQGNSA. The V gene is TRBV7-2, the J gene TRBJ1-1, with D possibly TRBD1 on 6 matching bases. What was sequenced was PBMCs. This clonotype was sampled from a middle-aged man in good health and CMV-seronegative. CDR3 amino acids: CASSLLGGGAFF. CDR3 nucleotides: TGTGCCAGCAGCTTATTGGGAGGGGGAGCTTTCTTT.